Listed below are T cell receptor beta chains from one sample, sequenced in a study of blood T cells in healthy people across ages. TCRdb recomputed calls from the 5' RACE reads with MiXCR, one row per CDR3 protein. Of approximately 730,000 distinct CDR3 sequences listed, roughly 47% are singletons. The sequencing sample was made of blood. These receptors were obtained from a woman aged 55-70 years in good health. Each CDR3 is given with its conserved first and last residue. Each record gives: V gene, clone size, J gene, D gene, CDR3 DNA, CDR3 protein. A D gene is named only where the DNA matches it firmly. Not every row has a clone size; where given, it reads once, few, many or a size class.

v_call: TRBV6-2/TRBV6-3; clone_size: once; j_call: TRBJ1-2; d_call: TRBD1; cdr3_nt: TGTGCCGGCAGACGAACAGGGGAGGGGAGCTATGGCTACACCTTC; cdr3_aa: CAGRRTGEGSYGYTF
v_call: TRBV20-1; clone_size: few; j_call: TRBJ1-6; d_call: -; cdr3_nt: TGCAGTGCTAGAGGGGGCCTTAATTCACCCCTCCACTTT; cdr3_aa: CSARGGLNSPLHF
v_call: TRBV20-1; clone_size: few; j_call: TRBJ2-5; d_call: -; cdr3_nt: TGCAGTGCTAGTAGGGCCGGGGGAGAGACCCAGTACTTC; cdr3_aa: CSASRAGGETQYF
v_call: TRBV29-1; clone_size: -; j_call: TRBJ2-7; d_call: TRBD2; cdr3_nt: TGCAGCGTTCACCCCTTAGCGGGAGTTGAGAATGAGCAGTACTTC; cdr3_aa: CSVHPLAGVENEQYF
v_call: TRBV25-1; clone_size: -; j_call: TRBJ2-7; d_call: TRBD2; cdr3_nt: TGTGCCAGCAGTCGGGACTATTGGCAGTACTTC; cdr3_aa: CASSRDYWQYF
v_call: TRBV6-1; clone_size: -; j_call: TRBJ2-3; d_call: TRBD2; cdr3_nt: TGTGCCAGCACCTTACTAGCGGGGGGTTCCACAGATACGCAGTATTTT; cdr3_aa: CASTLLAGGSTDTQYF
v_call: TRBV27; clone_size: -; j_call: TRBJ2-7; d_call: TRBD1; cdr3_nt: TGTGCCAGCAGTTTATCCGGGACAGGGAGCTTACGGGGCTCCTACGAGCAGTACTTC; cdr3_aa: CASSLSGTGSLRGSYEQYF
v_call: TRBV7-8; clone_size: -; j_call: TRBJ2-1; d_call: -; cdr3_nt: TGTGCCAGCAGCTTGCGGTTGCAGAATGAGCAGTTCTTC; cdr3_aa: CASSLRLQNEQFF
v_call: TRBV6-2/TRBV6-3; clone_size: -; j_call: TRBJ2-4; d_call: TRBD1; cdr3_nt: TGTGCCATTAAGGACAGGGGGCTTACCAAAAACATTCAGTACTTC; cdr3_aa: CAIKDRGLTKNIQYF
v_call: TRBV28; clone_size: many; j_call: TRBJ2-1; d_call: -; cdr3_nt: TGTGCCAGCAGTTGGAGGGGTGAGCAGTTCTTC; cdr3_aa: CASSWRGEQFF
v_call: TRBV12-3/TRBV12-4; clone_size: -; j_call: TRBJ2-3; d_call: TRBD2; cdr3_nt: TGTGCCAGCAGTTTATGGACTAGCGGGGCGAGCACAGATACGCAGTATTTT; cdr3_aa: CASSLWTSGASTDTQYF
v_call: TRBV19; clone_size: -; j_call: TRBJ1-1; d_call: -; cdr3_nt: TGTGCCAGTAGTATGGAGGCAGGCCTCAACACTGAAGCTTTCTTT; cdr3_aa: CASSMEAGLNTEAFF
v_call: TRBV2; clone_size: once; j_call: TRBJ2-7; d_call: -; cdr3_nt: TGTGCCAGCAGTGTGGGGCCGGGACAAGGCTCCTACGAGCAGTACTTC; cdr3_aa: CASSVGPGQGSYEQYF
v_call: TRBV6-5; clone_size: -; j_call: TRBJ2-7; d_call: -; cdr3_nt: TGTGCCAGCAGTTACTCAGGGGGAGGAGCAGCTCCCTACGAGCAGTACTTC; cdr3_aa: CASSYSGGGAAPYEQYF
v_call: TRBV7-2; clone_size: few; j_call: TRBJ1-1; d_call: TRBD1; cdr3_nt: TGTGCCAGCAGCACAAGACAGGGTGACACTGAAGCTTTCTTT; cdr3_aa: CASSTRQGDTEAFF
v_call: TRBV20-1; clone_size: -; j_call: TRBJ2-1; d_call: -; cdr3_nt: TGCAGTGCTAGTATTATAGTCCCCAATGAGCAGTTCTTC; cdr3_aa: CSASIIVPNEQFF
v_call: TRBV7-9; clone_size: few; j_call: TRBJ2-7; d_call: -; cdr3_nt: TGTGCCAGCAGCACCCAGGGCTCCTACGAGCAGTACTTC; cdr3_aa: CASSTQGSYEQYF
v_call: TRBV5-1; clone_size: few; j_call: TRBJ1-4; d_call: -; cdr3_nt: TGCGCCAGCAGCTCTTCGACCCAAGGGTACGCTAATGAAAAACTGTTTTTT; cdr3_aa: CASSSSTQGYANEKLFF
v_call: TRBV3-1; clone_size: -; j_call: TRBJ2-2; d_call: TRBD1; cdr3_nt: TGTGCCAGCTCCCCCTGGGCAGGGGGCTCCGGGGAGCTGTTTTTT; cdr3_aa: CASSPWAGGSGELFF
v_call: TRBV7-2; clone_size: -; j_call: TRBJ2-5; d_call: TRBD2; cdr3_nt: TGTGCCAGCAGTCAAAGGCTAACTAGCGGGACCGAGACCCAGTACTTC; cdr3_aa: CASSQRLTSGTETQYF
v_call: TRBV6-1; clone_size: -; j_call: TRBJ2-4; d_call: -; cdr3_nt: TGTGCCAGCAGTGAAGTTGGGCAGGGAAACATTCAGTACTTC; cdr3_aa: CASSEVGQGNIQYF
v_call: TRBV29-1; clone_size: few; j_call: TRBJ1-2; d_call: TRBD1; cdr3_nt: TGCAGCGTTACGACAGGGTTCTATGGCTACACCTTC; cdr3_aa: CSVTTGFYGYTF
v_call: TRBV20-1; clone_size: -; j_call: TRBJ2-1; d_call: -; cdr3_nt: TGCAGTGCTAGAGCTGCAGGGTTAGTTTACAATGAGCAGTTCTTC; cdr3_aa: CSARAAGLVYNEQFF
v_call: TRBV20-1; clone_size: -; j_call: TRBJ2-5; d_call: TRBD2; cdr3_nt: TGCAGTGCTCAGAGGACTAGCGGGTCTGAGACCCAGTACTTC; cdr3_aa: CSAQRTSGSETQYF
v_call: TRBV7-3; clone_size: many; j_call: TRBJ2-3; d_call: -; cdr3_nt: TGTGCCAGCAGCTCGACTAACACAGATACGCAGTATTTT; cdr3_aa: CASSSTNTDTQYF
v_call: TRBV19; clone_size: -; j_call: TRBJ1-5; d_call: TRBD1; cdr3_nt: TGTGCCAGTAGTGCCCAGGGACAGGAAGATCAGCCCCAGCATTTT; cdr3_aa: CASSAQGQEDQPQHF
v_call: TRBV10-3; clone_size: -; j_call: TRBJ2-2; d_call: -; cdr3_nt: TGTGCCATCAATCCAGGGGCGAACACCGGGGAGCTGTTTTTT; cdr3_aa: CAINPGANTGELFF
v_call: TRBV29-1; clone_size: -; j_call: TRBJ2-2; d_call: -; cdr3_nt: TGCAGCGTTCGGACGGGGAACACCGGGGAGCTGTTTTTT; cdr3_aa: CSVRTGNTGELFF
v_call: TRBV10-3; clone_size: -; j_call: TRBJ1-2; d_call: -; cdr3_nt: TGTGCCATCAGGGAGGGTCAGGGGTCTAACTATGGCTACACCTTC; cdr3_aa: CAIREGQGSNYGYTF